The 16 T cell receptor beta chains below all came from one sample that was sequenced in a study of T cell repertoires in cytomegalovirus infection. TCRdb reprocessed the reads with MiXCR, giving one entry per CDR3 protein. The sample includes 150,000 to 200,000 distinct CDR3 sequences, roughly 30% seen only once; the top ten take around 29%. The specimen sequenced was PBMCs. These receptors came from a human donor in good health (CMV status not recorded). Some clones in this sample may be carry-over from other donors' samples.

This chain joins TRBV7-3 and TRBJ2-5; a possible D gene is TRBD2 (6 bases). The germline CDR1 and CDR2 sequences are SGHTA and FQGTGA. V was pared by 4 bases and J by 0 bases, with 9 bases between. This CDR3 is 14 amino acids long. The CDR3 bases are TGTGCCAGCAGCTCGGGACTGGACCAAGAGACCCAGTACTTC. It yields the protein CASSSGLDQETQYF.

The chain combines TRBV6-6 with TRBJ2-7, with D uncertain. Germline loops: CDR1 MNHNY, CDR2 SVGAGI (reference sequence). Trimming cost V 10 bases and J 0 bases, with 10 bases left between them. This CDR3 has 12 amino acids. CDR3 nucleotide sequence: TGTGCCACGGCCCAGAGCTCCTACGAGCAGTACTTC. Encoded protein: CATAQSSYEQYF.

This clonotype was observed at least ten times. The rearrangement uses TRBV7-2 and TRBJ1-1; no firm D call. With 2 bases removed from V and 0 bases from J, the gap between germline ends came to 10 bases. CDR1 SGHTA and CDR2 FQGNSA come from the germline V gene. CDR3 length: 15 amino acids. In DNA form, the CDR3 reads TGTGCCAGCAGCTTAATGGGAGGGTTGAACACTGAAGCTTTCTTT. It translates to CASSLMGGLNTEAFF.

The J gene is TRBJ1-1, the V gene TRBV4-1; D not certain. V was trimmed by 0 bases and J by 5 bases, leaving 13 bases between them. The CDR3 consists of 15 residues. The germline V gene encodes CDR1 MGHRA and CDR2 YSYEKL. The DNA for the CDR3 is TGCGCCAGCAGCCAAGAAGGCATTGGGGAAACTGAAGCTTTCTTT. Translated, it gives CASSQEGIGETEAFF.

This clonotype was detected ten times or more. J is TRBJ1-5 and V is TRBV7-2, with TRBD1 matching 7 bases. Germline V gene data show CDR1 as SGHTA and CDR2 as FQGNSA. Trimming took 5 bases from V and 4 from J; bases not matched to a gene: 8. This CDR3 is built from 15 residues. CDR3 loop: CASSPLAGGNQPQHF. In DNA, the CDR3 is TGTGCCAGCAGCCCCTTGGCAGGGGGGAATCAGCCCCAGCATTTT.

This clonotype has only a few counts. This sequence joins TRBV6-5 and TRBJ2-1; TRBD1 matches at 8 bases. In germline, CDR1 is MNHEY, CDR2 SVGAGI. The CDR3 has 16 amino acids. Trimming cost V 2 bases and J 3 bases; bases outside gene matches: 6. For the CDR3, the DNA is TGTGCCAGCAGTTACCCGCCCGGACAGGGCTACAATGAGCAGTTCTTC. It specifies CASSYPPGQGYNEQFF.

This clonotype has a handful of counts. The V and J genes are TRBV29-1 and TRBJ2-7; D possibly corresponds to TRBD1 (7 bases). This CDR3 is built from 13 residues. V gave up 7 bases and J gave up 2 bases, with 15 bases separating them. Per the germline V gene, CDR1 is SQVTM and CDR2 is ANQGSEA. DNA of the CDR3: TGCAGCGCTGGGGGGACAGAGACCTACGAGCAGTACTTC. It translates to CSAGGTETYEQYF.

This clonotype was detected once. The V and J genes are TRBV20-1 and TRBJ2-3; TRBD2 might be the D (6 bases). This CDR3 contains 16 residues. The germline V and J ends were trimmed by 0 bases and 2 bases, with 15 bases remaining between them. Germline V CDR1 and CDR2: DFQATT, SNEGSKA (reference sequence). The CDR3 sequence is CSARDRIGGITDTQYF. The CDR3, as DNA: TGCAGTGCTAGAGATCGTATTGGCGGGATCACAGATACGCAGTATTTT.

This clonotype turned up a few times. The gene calls are TRBV29-1 and TRBJ1-1, with D uncertain. Germline CDR1 reads SQVTM; CDR2 reads ANQGSEA. The CDR3 spans 13 residues. V was trimmed by 3 bases and J by 0 bases, leaving 8 bases between them. CDR3 nucleotide sequence: TGCAGCGTTGAGAAACTCTTGAACACTGAAGCTTTCTTT. This gives the protein CSVEKLLNTEAFF.

The chain is built from TRBV2 and TRBJ2-1; D call uncertain. The CDR3 totals 12 residues. CDR1 and CDR2 (germline): SNHLY, FYNNEI. The germline V and J ends were trimmed by 4 bases and 9 bases, with 10 bases remaining between them. DNA of the CDR3: TGTGCCAGCAGTGTTGAATGGGGTGAGCAGTTCTTC. This encodes CASSVEWGEQFF.

Only one count was recorded for this clonotype. The rearrangement links TRBV18 to TRBJ1-1; D ambiguous. CDR1 KGHSH and CDR2 LQKENI come from the germline V gene. This CDR3 has 13 amino acids. Trimming stripped 2 bases from V and 4 bases from J, with 8 bases between. In DNA form, the CDR3 reads TGTGCCAGCTCACCATTCGCCGGCACTGAAGCTTTCTTT. Protein product: CASSPFAGTEAFF.

The chain couples TRBV7-2 to TRBJ1-5, with D tentatively TRBD1 (5 bases). CDR1 is SGHTA and CDR2 is FQGNSA in the germline V gene. CDR3 length: 13 residues. The V end lost 3 bases, the J end lost 6 bases, and 9 bases lay between the germline ends. DNA for the CDR3: TGTGCCAGCAGCTTGGGGGTAAGTCAGCCCCAGCATTTT. Translation gives CASSLGVSQPQHF.

This clonotype was found a few times. The rearrangement uses TRBV30 and TRBJ1-2, with 8 bases aligning to TRBD1. Trimming at V came to 1 base and at J to 4 bases, leaving 8 bases not matched to a gene. Germline V gene sequence: CDR1 GTSNPN, CDR2 SVGIG (reference sequence). This CDR3 is built from 15 residues. The CDR3 DNA sequence: TGTGCCTGGAGTGCCCGGACAGGGCGCGGCTATGGCTACACCTTC. This encodes CAWSARTGRGYGYTF.

In this sample, this clonotype turned up a few times. The chain uses TRBV11-2 and TRBJ2-7, with a possible D match to TRBD1 (6 bases). With 6 bases removed from V and 0 bases from J, the gap between germline ends came to 12 bases. The CDR3 extends over 14 amino acids. From germline, CDR1 is SGHAT and CDR2 FQNNGV. This chain's CDR3 is CASRNTGSSYEQYF. Here the CDR3 DNA reads TGTGCCAGCAGGAACACAGGGAGCTCCTACGAGCAGTACTTC.

There are many counts of this clonotype. The rearrangement links TRBV7-2 to TRBJ1-4; no firm D call. Germline V gene lookup returns CDR1 SGHTA and CDR2 FQGNSA. The CDR3 has 13 residues. Trimming stripped 5 bases from V and 10 bases from J, with 14 bases between. The CDR3 protein is CASSPRGGLKLFF. The CDR3 DNA reads as TGTGCCAGCAGCCCCCGAGGTGGCTTAAAACTGTTTTTT.

The CDR3 DNA sequence: TGTGCCAGCAGCCAAGGACGAAGCAATGAGCAGTTCTTC. Protein sequence: CASSQGRSNEQFF. The gene calls are TRBV3-1 and TRBJ2-1; no clear D gene. The CDR3 length is 13 residues. V lost 1 base and J 6 bases, leaving 7 bases between the germline ends. Germline V lookup: CDR1 LGHDT, CDR2 YNNKEL (reference sequence).